This T cell receptor beta chain stems from a study of blood T cells in healthy people across ages. The CDR3 extends over 12 amino acids. Deletions cut 6 bases from V and 6 bases from J, with 11 bases between. A J-beta primer mix and a sample-barcoded 5' primer were used in a second PCR of roughly 6 to 11 cycles. Each of the cDNA molecules was tagged by a template-switch adaptor with 12 random nucleotides. One entry per CDR3 protein results from TCRdb running MiXCR on the 5' RACE reads. Among more than 650,000 distinct CDR3 sequences listed, 53% were seen once. Sample: blood. This sequence joins TRBV12-3 or TRBV12-4 and TRBJ1-1; D unclear. This TCR came from a man aged 80 or over in good health. The CDR3 sequence: CASRGPGAEAFF. In nucleotides, the CDR3 is TGTGCCAGCAGGGGTCCTGGCGCTGAAGCTTTCTTT.